This TCR beta chain was recorded in a study of regulatory T cells in long-lasting Graves disease. General observations from the study: Reduced TCR diversity was observed in persistent Graves' patients versus newly diagnosed patients.

Arm-PCR of CDR3 regions and iRepertoire HTBI primers were the basis on which TCR beta libraries were built. Via MiXCR, TCRdb re-called the multiplex PCR reads, giving one row per CDR3 protein. This sample has 410,000 or so distinct CDR3 sequences; about 15% occur once, and the top ten carry approximately 15%. Trimming removed 3 bases at V and 0 bases at J, with 9 bases between. CDR1 DFQATT and CDR2 SNEGSKA come from the germline V gene (reference sequence). The CDR3 has 13 amino acids. This clonotype occurred many times. Its antigen is not identified. The time point denotes: newly diagnosed GD, antithyroid drugs for less than 3 months. The TCR library used RNA extracted from PBMCs. These sequences were also reported in another study, on T cells in Graves' hyperthyroidism and ophthalmopathy. That investigation notes: RT-PCR in the first round (using the HTBI primer set) targeted the TCR CDR3.

The sequence was obtained from a woman aged 25 to 39 with Graves disease. The sequencing used peripheral blood mononuclear cells (PBMCs), collected at new diagnosis, from a patient treated with antithyroid drugs. This sequence joins TRBV20-1 and TRBJ2-7, with a tentative D call TRBD1 (5 bases). CDR3 region: CSARVQDSYEQYF. The CDR3 nucleotides are TGCAGTGCTAGGGTACAGGACTCCTACGAGCAGTACTTC.